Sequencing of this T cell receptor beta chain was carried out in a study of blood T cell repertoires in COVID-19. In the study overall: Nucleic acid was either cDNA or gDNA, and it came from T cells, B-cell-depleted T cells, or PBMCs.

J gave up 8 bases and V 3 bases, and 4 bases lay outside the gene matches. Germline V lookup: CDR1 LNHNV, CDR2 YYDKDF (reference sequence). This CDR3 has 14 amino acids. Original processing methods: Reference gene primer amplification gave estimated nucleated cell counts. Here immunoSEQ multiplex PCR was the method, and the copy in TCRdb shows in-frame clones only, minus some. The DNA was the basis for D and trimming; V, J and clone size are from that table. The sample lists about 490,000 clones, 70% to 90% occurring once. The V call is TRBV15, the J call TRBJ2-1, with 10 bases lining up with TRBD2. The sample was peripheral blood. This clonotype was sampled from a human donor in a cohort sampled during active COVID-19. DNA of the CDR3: TGTGCCACCAGCAGCCCCACTAGCGGGGATGAGCAGTTCTTC. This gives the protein CATSSPTSGDEQFF.